The 30 T cell receptor beta chains given below trace back to one sample, sequenced in a study of blood T cell repertoires in COVID-19 (dated by TCRdb to 2020 to 2021). The library was built by means of the immunoSEQ multiplex PCR assay. TCRdb's version of the immuneACCESS table is confined to in-frame rearrangements and falls short of the full clone set. An unresolved V gene accounts for under half of the shortfall where checked; the remainder is of unknown origin. In all, the sample holds around 40,000 clones, and 89% of those were seen once. The ten top clones hold roughly 21% of the sample. The sequenced sample was peripheral blood. The receptors stem from a man aged 45-60 years with active COVID-19.

This chain connects TRBV7-3 to TRBJ2-1; a weak D match, TRBD2 (6 bases). The CDR3 is 17 amino acids. Between the trimmed V and J ends, which lost 2 bases and 3 bases, there was a span of 17 bases. The germline V gene encodes CDR1 SGHTA and CDR2 FQGTGA. In DNA form, the CDR3 reads TGTGCCAGCAGCTTATCGGACATCCCGGGGGTCTACAATGAGCAGTTCTTC. Translation: CASSLSDIPGVYNEQFF.

The chain employs TRBV11-2 and TRBJ2-5; TRBD2 aligns across 16 bases. The CDR3 loop spans 19 amino acids. Germline lookup yields CDR1 SGHAT and CDR2 FQNNGV. V lost 5 bases and J lost 1; bases outside the gene matches: 10. CDR3 nucleotides: TGTGCCAGCAGCCCACCGGGACTAGCGGGAGGGGTTGGCCAAGAGACCCAGTACTTC. Amino acids: CASSPPGLAGGVGQETQYF.

CDR3: CASSLRQISYEQYF. CDR3 DNA: TGTGCCAGCAGCTTAAGACAGATCTCCTACGAGCAGTACTTC. This chain links TRBV5-6 with TRBJ2-7, with a weak D call TRBD1 (5 bases). Per germline, CDR1 SGHDT and CDR2 YYEEEE. The length of the CDR3 is 14 residues. V gave up 2 bases and J gave up 0 bases, with 9 bases separating them.

The CDR3 DNA is TGTGCCAGCAGCCTATCCATCCGACTAGACATCTACGAGCAGTACTTC. Protein product: CASSLSIRLDIYEQYF. The J gene is TRBJ2-7, the V gene TRBV7-8, with D maybe TRBD2 (6 bases). This CDR3 is built from 16 residues. The germline V and J ends were trimmed by 5 bases and 3 bases, with 20 bases remaining between them. Germline lookup yields CDR1 SGHVS and CDR2 FQNEAQ.

The rearrangement uses TRBV9 and TRBJ2-3; D is possibly TRBD2 (7 bases). Germline loops: CDR1 SGDLS, CDR2 YYNGEE. The V gene lost 4 bases and the J gene lost 1 base, with 16 bases spanning the gap. The CDR3 has 16 residues. Written as DNA, the CDR3 is TGTGCCAGCAGCCCCGAGGGGGGGACCCGCACAGATACGCAGTATTTT. It translates to CASSPEGGTRTDTQYF.

CDR3 residues: CASSQEVAGRGELFF. CDR3 nucleotides: TGCGCCAGCAGCCAAGAAGTAGCGGGTAGAGGGGAGCTGTTTTTT. The chain couples TRBV4-1 to TRBJ2-2; 7 positions agree with TRBD2. The V gene's germline CDR1 is MGHRA and CDR2 YSYEKL. The CDR3 contains 15 residues. With V trimmed by 0 bases and J by 8 bases, 6 bases remained unmatched.

This clone showed up just once. The CDR3 here is CASSYVRYEQYF. In nucleotides, the CDR3 is TGTGCCAGCAGTTACGTCCGCTACGAGCAGTACTTC. The rearrangement links TRBV6-2 or TRBV6-3 to TRBJ2-7; D unresolved. The CDR3 totals 12 residues. Trimming cost V 2 bases and J 3 bases, with 5 bases left between them. CDR1 is MNHEY and CDR2 is SVGEGT in the germline V gene.

The genes are TRBV3-1 (or the pseudogene TRBV3-2) and TRBJ2-3; 9 bases align to TRBD1. Germline loops: CDR1 LGHDT, CDR2 YNNKEL (reference sequence). V lost 5 bases and J lost 1; bases outside the gene matches: 16. CDR3 length: 19 amino acids. As DNA, the CDR3 is TGTGCCAGCAGCGATATCAGCCGAAGGACAGGGGACGGCACAGATACGCAGTATTTT. Its translation: CASSDISRRTGDGTDTQYF.

In its sample, this clone was seen once. The chain joins TRBV6-2 or TRBV6-3 to TRBJ2-3, with D unresolved. The CDR3 sequence is 12 residues long. The germline V and J ends were trimmed by 6 bases and 4 bases, with 8 bases remaining between them. Per germline, CDR1 MNHEY and CDR2 SVGEGT. Here the CDR3 DNA reads TGTGCCAGCAGCCCCCTTGCAGATACGCAGTATTTT. It yields the protein CASSPLADTQYF.

The chain links TRBV19 to TRBJ2-7; D uncertain. There are 15 residues in the CDR3. Between the trimmed V and J ends, which lost 4 bases and 5 bases, there was a span of 18 bases. Germline V gives CDR1 LNHDA, CDR2 SQIVND (reference sequence). The CDR3 region is CASSTAPVRVHEQYF. In DNA form, the CDR3 reads TGTGCCAGTAGTACGGCACCTGTTCGGGTCCACGAGCAGTACTTC.

This sequence joins TRBV10-3 and TRBJ2-7; 12 nucleotides match TRBD1. The length of the CDR3 is 13 residues. From germline, CDR1 is ENHRY and CDR2 SYGVKD. With V trimmed by 10 bases and J by 6 bases, 7 bases remained unmatched. In nucleotides, the CDR3 is TGTGCCACGGCGGGACAGGGGGCATCCGAGCAGTACTTC. It specifies CATAGQGASEQYF.

The J gene is TRBJ2-7, the V gene TRBV9, with 8 bases aligning to TRBD1. Trimming at V came to 1 base and at J to 5 bases, leaving 8 bases not matched to a gene. Germline loops: CDR1 SGDLS, CDR2 YYNGEE. This CDR3 contains 15 residues. The CDR3, as DNA: TGTGCCAGCAGCGTACAGGGGGCCCTCCCCAACGAGCAGTACTTC. This codes for CASSVQGALPNEQYF.

This clone was found a few times. This chain links TRBV5-1 with TRBJ2-5; 14 bases map to TRBD2. The CDR3 sequence is 16 residues long. The V gene's germline CDR1 is SGHRS and CDR2 YFSETQ. V was pared by 0 bases and J by 5 bases, with 3 bases of the junction left unmatched. The CDR3 nucleotides read TGCGCCAGCAGCTTGGTGGGGACTAGCGGGAGTGAGACCCAGTACTTC. Translation: CASSLVGTSGSETQYF.

The chain is built from TRBV10-3 and TRBJ2-3; D is perhaps TRBD2 (6 bases). Germline V lookup: CDR1 ENHRY, CDR2 SYGVKD. The V and J ends lost 7 bases and 7 bases respectively, with 12 bases between them. The CDR3 has 12 residues. The CDR3 DNA sequence: TGTGCCATCAATGGGGACTCCAATACGCAGTATTTT. Translating gives CAINGDSNTQYF.

The rearrangement joins TRBV19 to TRBJ2-5; 10 positions match TRBD2. Trimming took 10 bases from V and 5 from J; bases not matched to a gene: 4. Looked up from germline, CDR1 is LNHDA and CDR2 is SQIVND (reference sequence). The CDR3 runs to 12 residues. CDR3 sequence (DNA): TGTGCCACCAGCGGGAGGGCGGAGACCCAGTACTTC. Amino acids: CATSGRAETQYF.

The chain uses TRBV6-5 and TRBJ2-7; 8 bases align to TRBD2. This CDR3 is 14 amino acids long. Germline V CDR1 and CDR2: MNHEY, SVGAGI. With 4 bases clipped from V and 4 bases from J, the junction kept 6 bases outside the gene matches. The CDR3 is CASSSREGRYEQYF. Here the CDR3 DNA reads TGTGCCAGCAGTTCCCGGGAGGGCCGATACGAGCAGTACTTC.

This rearrangement joins TRBV7-2 to TRBJ2-7, with 11 positions matching TRBD2. Germline V CDR1 and CDR2: SGHTA, FQGNSA. The CDR3 covers 16 residues. V dropped 1 base and J dropped 0; count of bases not matched to a gene: 2. Here the CDR3 reads CASSLVAGGGSYEQYF. The CDR3 DNA follows: TGTGCCAGCAGCTTAGTAGCGGGAGGGGGCTCCTACGAGCAGTACTTC.

Turning to this clone: The identical CDR3 is also encoded by other nucleotide sequences in the sample. J is TRBJ2-7 and V is TRBV27; D perhaps matches TRBD2 (5 bases). This CDR3 has 14 amino acids. Trimming shortened V by 3 bases and J by 1 base, and 10 bases separated the two germline ends. Per the germline V gene, CDR1 is MNHEY and CDR2 is SMNVEV (reference sequence). As DNA, the CDR3 is TGTGCCAGCAGTTTCGCGGGCTCTTCCTACGAGCAGTACTTC. Translation: CASSFAGSSYEQYF.

The chain couples TRBV2 to TRBJ2-7, with D possibly being TRBD1 (6 bases). Trimming shortened V by 8 bases and J by 2 bases, and 19 bases separated the two germline ends. Germline CDR1 is SNHLY and CDR2 is FYNNEI. The CDR3 has 15 amino acids. CDR3 loop: CASFGGAGVTYEQYF. Here the CDR3 DNA reads TGTGCCAGCTTTGGTGGGGCAGGGGTTACCTACGAGCAGTACTTC. Complete variable domain (other parts from reference TRBV2 and TRBJ2-7): EPEVTQTPSHQVTQMGQEVILRCVPISNHLYFYWYRQILGQKVEFLVSFYNNEISEKSEIFDDQFSVERPDGSNFTLKIRSTKLEDSAMYFCASFGGAGVTYEQYFGPGTRLTVT.

The genes are TRBV3-1 (or the pseudogene TRBV3-2) and TRBJ2-7; 11 positions match TRBD2. The CDR3 is 16 amino acids. Per the germline V gene, CDR1 is LGHDT and CDR2 is YNNKEL (reference sequence). The trim removed 1 base at V and 3 bases at J, leaving 5 bases unmatched. The CDR3 region is CASSQVLLAGDYEQYF. The DNA for the CDR3 is TGTGCCAGCAGCCAAGTCTTACTAGCGGGAGACTACGAGCAGTACTTC.

The chain joins TRBV27 to TRBJ1-4, with 8 bases aligning to TRBD1. V shed 2 bases and J 6 bases; nucleotides not matched to a gene: 5. Germline assignment: CDR1 MNHEY and CDR2 SMNVEV (reference sequence). This CDR3 comprises 15 residues. Here the CDR3 reads CASSLRGQGHEKLFF. The CDR3 coding sequence is TGTGCCAGCAGTTTAAGAGGACAGGGACATGAAAAACTGTTTTTT.

The gene calls are TRBV7-2 and TRBJ2-3; D is undetermined. Germline CDR1 is SGHTA and CDR2 is FQGNSA. The CDR3 length is 13 residues. V lost 4 bases and J 6 bases, leaving 11 bases between the germline ends. In DNA form, the CDR3 reads TGTGCCAGCAGCTCCTGGCCCTCCGATACGCAGTATTTT. This codes for CASSSWPSDTQYF.

The J gene is TRBJ2-2, the V gene TRBV28; D possibly corresponds to TRBD2 (6 bases). V was pared by 4 bases and J by 1 base, with 13 bases between. Germline loops: CDR1 MDHEN, CDR2 SYDVKM. The CDR3 loop spans 16 amino acids. The CDR3 protein is CASSSGWTMNTGELFF. CDR3 nucleotide sequence: TGTGCCAGCAGTTCCGGCTGGACTATGAACACCGGGGAGCTGTTTTTT.

This chain connects TRBV6-1 to TRBJ2-3; D remains unclear. This CDR3 comprises 14 residues. Germline CDR1 and CDR2: MNHNS and SASEGT. V shed 2 bases and J shed 2 bases, with 8 bases lying between them. In DNA form, the CDR3 reads TGTGCCAGCAGTGAACAATACTCCACAGATACGCAGTATTTT. Its translation is CASSEQYSTDTQYF.

The rearrangement links TRBV6-2 or TRBV6-3 to TRBJ1-5; 7 nucleotides match TRBD1. CDR1 is MNHEY, CDR2 SVGEGT, per germline. The trim removed 4 bases at V and 0 bases at J, leaving 6 bases unmatched. The CDR3 has 16 amino acids. As DNA, the CDR3 is TGTGCCAGCAGTTTAGGGACAGACTATAGCAATCAGCCCCAGCATTTT. Translation gives CASSLGTDYSNQPQHF.

The chain has TRBV28 and TRBJ1-1, with D possibly being TRBD1 (6 bases). CDR1 is MDHEN and CDR2 is SYDVKM in the germline V gene. V was clipped by 5 bases and J by 6 bases, with 16 bases between them. This CDR3 contains 14 residues. The CDR3 spells CASSVGTPGPEAFF. The CDR3 region has the DNA TGTGCCAGCAGTGTCGGGACACCAGGTCCTGAAGCTTTCTTT.

The chain has TRBV5-1 and TRBJ1-4, with D perhaps matching TRBD1 (5 bases). Looked up from germline, CDR1 is SGHRS and CDR2 is YFSETQ. Trimming stripped 9 bases from V and 8 bases from J, with 14 bases between. The CDR3 consists of 12 residues. The CDR3 bases are TGCGCCAACCCAAAGGGGAACGAAAAACTGTTTTTT. Its translation: CANPKGNEKLFF.

The V gene is TRBV28, the J gene TRBJ2-3, with 7 nucleotides matching TRBD1. With 7 bases clipped from V and 1 base from J, the junction kept 5 bases outside the gene matches. This CDR3 contains 14 residues. The germline V gene has CDR1 MDHEN and CDR2 SYDVKM. The CDR3 reads CASKLQGRTDTQYF. The CDR3 nucleotides read TGTGCCAGCAAATTACAGGGGCGCACAGATACGCAGTATTTT.

The CDR3 loop reads CASSGLAETAKNIQYF. The DNA of the CDR3 is TGTGCCAGTAGTGGACTAGCGGAAACAGCCAAAAACATTCAGTACTTC. The rearrangement joins TRBV19 to TRBJ2-4; 10 nucleotides match TRBD2. V lost 5 bases, J lost 0 bases, and 4 bases stayed unmatched. The germline CDR1 and CDR2 sequences are LNHDA and SQIVND (reference sequence). The CDR3 is made up of 16 amino acids.

The rearrangement joins TRBV7-9 to TRBJ2-1, with TRBD2 identical over 8 bases. Losses at the gene ends were 5 bases for V and 5 bases for J; bases not matched to a gene: 17. CDR3 length equals 18 residues. Germline loops: CDR1 SEHNR, CDR2 FQNEAQ (reference sequence). CDR3 in DNA: TGTGCCAGCAGCCTCCTTAGTGTCCAGACTAGCGCCAACAATGAGCAGTTCTTC. This translates into CASSLLSVQTSANNEQFF.